These 11 T cell receptor beta chains were sequenced from one sample in a study of blood T cells in healthy people across ages. A sample-barcoded 5' primer and a J-beta primer mix were used in a second PCR of about 7 to 12 cycles. One entry per CDR3 protein, called by TCRdb with MiXCR from the 5' RACE reads. The sample shows 920,000 or so distinct CDR3 sequences, over 35% of them seen only once. The sequenced sample consisted of blood. The receptors shown here come from a woman aged 60-70 years in good health.

The chain links TRBV12-3 or TRBV12-4 to TRBJ2-4; TRBD2 agrees at 7 bases. Matching the DNA end better, TRBJ2-7 makes the J call doubtful. The CDR3 sequence is 14 residues long. CDR3 in amino acids: CASSKLAYPYEQYF. CDR3 nucleotide sequence: TGTGCCAGCAGTAAACTAGCGTACCCCTACGAGCAGTACTTC.

The chain is built from TRBV28 and TRBJ2-7; D possibly uses TRBD1 or TRBD2 (5 bases each). Between the trimmed V and J ends, which lost 1 base and 0 bases, there was a span of 19 bases. This CDR3 has 18 amino acids. In germline, CDR1 is MDHEN, CDR2 SYDVKM. DNA for the CDR3: TGTGCCAGCAGTTTATACGTCGGCTGGGACGACTCCTCCTACGAGCAGTACTTC. Translation: CASSLYVGWDDSSYEQYF.

This chain joins TRBV4-2 and TRBJ2-1, with D unclear. Germline CDR1 LGHNA, CDR2 YNFKEQ. There are 15 residues in the CDR3. Trimming stripped 1 base from V and 9 bases from J, with 16 bases between. CDR3 in DNA: TGTGCCAGCAGCCAAGCACATTCCCCCAATGGTGAGCAGTTCTTC. It specifies CASSQAHSPNGEQFF.

The rearrangement joins TRBV21-1 to TRBJ1-2. TRBV21-1 is classified as a pseudogene. This CDR3 is 15 amino acids long. The CDR3, as DNA: TGTGCCAGCAGCCCGGGGGGGGGGCTGAACTATGGCTACACCTTC. It yields the protein CASSPGGGLNYGYTF.

This clonotype has just a few counts. This chain joins TRBV29-1 and TRBJ2-2; 14 nucleotides agree with TRBD2. Germline V gene sequence: CDR1 SQVTM, CDR2 ANQGSEA. There are 15 residues in the CDR3. Losses at the gene ends were 7 bases for V and 5 bases for J; bases not matched to a gene: 6. The chain's CDR3 is CSAAGLAGATGELFF. Written as DNA, the CDR3 is TGCAGCGCCGCGGGACTAGCGGGAGCTACCGGGGAGCTGTTTTTT.

J is TRBJ2-3 and V is TRBV4-1, with TRBD1 as a possible D gene (5 bases). Germline loops: CDR1 MGHRA, CDR2 YSYEKL. With 3 bases removed from V and 0 bases from J, the gap between germline ends came to 13 bases. The CDR3 spans 16 residues. The CDR3 DNA is TGCGCCAGCAGCCAGCTCTCTGGGGCCAGCACAGATACGCAGTATTTT. This translates into CASSQLSGASTDTQYF.

This chain links TRBV10-3 with TRBJ2-7; D remains unclear. The germline gives CDR1 ENHRY, CDR2 SYGVKD. The ends were cut back, 7 bases at V and 5 bases at J, with 12 bases in the middle. The CDR3 length is 12 residues. The CDR3 coding sequence is TGTGCCATCAAGGCCGCCGGAGACGAGCAGTACTTC. Translation: CAIKAAGDEQYF.

This sequence joins TRBV20-1 and TRBJ2-7; D call uncertain. The V gene's germline CDR1 is DFQATT and CDR2 SNEGSKA (reference sequence). The CDR3 totals 13 residues. V was shortened by 4 bases and J by 3 bases, with 13 bases between the two germline ends. In DNA, the CDR3 is TGCAGTGCTACAACTGGCCGGATCTACGAGCAGTACTTC. It yields the protein CSATTGRIYEQYF.

In its sample, this clonotype was seen a few times. The CDR3 DNA is TGTGCCACCAGCAGAGATGGGTCTCCCTACGAGCAGTACTTC. As protein: CATSRDGSPYEQYF. The chain carries TRBV15 and TRBJ2-7, with D hard to call. Trimming took off 0 bases at V and 2 bases at J, with 8 bases between the two ends. This CDR3 has 14 amino acids. CDR1 LNHNV and CDR2 YYDKDF come from the germline V gene (reference sequence).

This clonotype was picked up a small number of times. The rearrangement joins TRBV13 to TRBJ2-6; D not resolved. The V gene lost 5 bases and the J gene lost 4 bases, with 6 bases spanning the gap. There are 13 residues in the CDR3. Germline V gene lookup returns CDR1 PRHDT and CDR2 FYEKMQ (reference sequence). CDR3 sequence (DNA): TGTGCCAGCAGCACCCGGGGGGCCAACGTCCTGACTTTC. The encoded protein is CASSTRGANVLTF. Drawing the rest from reference TRBV13 and TRBJ2-6, the complete variable domain is AAGVIQSPRHLIKEKRETATLKCYPIPRHDTVYWYQQGPGQDPQFLISFYEKMQSDKGSIPDRFSAQQFSDYHSELNMSSLELGDSALYFCASSTRGANVLTFGAGSRLTVL.

The rearrangement uses TRBV12-3 or TRBV12-4 and TRBJ2-4; 10 nucleotides align to TRBD1. The J call may be in error: the DNA end matches TRBJ2-7 better. There are 15 residues in the CDR3. The CDR3 region is CASSPPVGQGDEQYF. The DNA for the CDR3 is TGTGCCAGCAGCCCCCCCGTCGGACAGGGGGACGAGCAGTACTTC.